The TCR beta chain described here comes from a study of blood T cell repertoires in COVID-19. Original data processing: Amplification from reference gene primers served as the basis for estimated nucleated cell counts. Data came from immunoSEQ multiplex PCR; TCRdb stores just in-frame clones and leaves some out. The V and J calls and clone size come from that table; D and trimming were worked out from the DNA. The repertoire holds fewer than 180,000 clones, with approximately 83% as singletons. The germline CDR1 and CDR2 sequences are LGHDT and YNNKEL (reference sequence). Trimming at V came to 8 bases and at J to 3 bases, leaving 6 bases not matched to a gene. The CDR3 consists of 16 residues.

The V and J genes are TRBV3-1 (or the pseudogene TRBV3-2) and TRBJ2-3; 15 bases are shared with TRBD2. The clonotype originates from a man in his 70s with acute or convalescent COVID-19. The specimen was peripheral blood. The CDR3 region has the DNA TGTGCCAGCTCCCCGGGACTAGCGGGAGGAACAGATACGCAGTATTTT. This sequence encodes CASSPGLAGGTDTQYF.